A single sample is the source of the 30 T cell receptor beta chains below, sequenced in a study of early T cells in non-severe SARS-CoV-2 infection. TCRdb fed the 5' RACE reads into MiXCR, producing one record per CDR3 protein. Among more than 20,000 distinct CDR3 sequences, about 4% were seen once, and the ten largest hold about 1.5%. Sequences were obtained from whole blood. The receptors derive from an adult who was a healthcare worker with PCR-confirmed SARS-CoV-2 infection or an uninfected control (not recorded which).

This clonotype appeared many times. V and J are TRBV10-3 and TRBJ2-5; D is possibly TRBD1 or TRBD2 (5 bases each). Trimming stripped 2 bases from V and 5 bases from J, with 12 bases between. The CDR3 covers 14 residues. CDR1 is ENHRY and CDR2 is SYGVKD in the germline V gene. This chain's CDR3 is CAISEGAEGETQYF. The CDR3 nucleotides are TGTGCCATCAGTGAGGGGGCAGAGGGGGAGACCCAGTACTTC.

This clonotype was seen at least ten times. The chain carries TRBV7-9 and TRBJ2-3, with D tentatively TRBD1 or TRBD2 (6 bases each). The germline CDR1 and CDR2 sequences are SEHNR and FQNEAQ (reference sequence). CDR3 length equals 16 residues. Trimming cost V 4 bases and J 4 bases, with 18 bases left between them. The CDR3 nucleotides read TGTGCCAGCAGCTCTGAGAAACGGGGGCTCGCAGATACGCAGTATTTT. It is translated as CASSSEKRGLADTQYF.

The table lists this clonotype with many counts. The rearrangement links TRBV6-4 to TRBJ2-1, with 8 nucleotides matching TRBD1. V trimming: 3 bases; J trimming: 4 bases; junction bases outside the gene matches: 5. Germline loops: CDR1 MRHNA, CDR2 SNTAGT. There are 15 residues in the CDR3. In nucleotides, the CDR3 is TGTGCCAGCAGTGAAGGGACAGGCCCTTACAATGAGCAGTTCTTC. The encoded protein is CASSEGTGPYNEQFF.

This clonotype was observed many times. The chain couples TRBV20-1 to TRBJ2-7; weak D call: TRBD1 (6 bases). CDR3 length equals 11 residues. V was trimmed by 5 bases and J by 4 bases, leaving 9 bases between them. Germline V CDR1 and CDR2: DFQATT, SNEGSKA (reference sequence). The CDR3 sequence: CSAPQGYEQYF. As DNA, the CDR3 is TGCAGTGCTCCACAGGGTTACGAGCAGTACTTC.

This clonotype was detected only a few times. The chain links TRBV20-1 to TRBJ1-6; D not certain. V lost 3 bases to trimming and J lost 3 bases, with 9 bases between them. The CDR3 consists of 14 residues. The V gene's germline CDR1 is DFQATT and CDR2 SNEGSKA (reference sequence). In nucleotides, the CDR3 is TGCAGTGCTAGGTCGGGGAACTATAATTCACCCCTCCACTTT. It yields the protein CSARSGNYNSPLHF.

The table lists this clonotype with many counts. CDR3 protein: CASSPNRQGLNTEAFF. The CDR3 coding sequence is TGTGCCAGCTCGCCTAATAGACAGGGGTTGAACACTGAAGCTTTCTTT. V gene TRBV18 combines with J gene TRBJ1-1, with 8 bases identical to TRBD1. Germline loops: CDR1 KGHSH, CDR2 LQKENI. The CDR3 is 16 amino acids. V gave up 6 bases and J gave up 0 bases; unmatched junction bases: 9.

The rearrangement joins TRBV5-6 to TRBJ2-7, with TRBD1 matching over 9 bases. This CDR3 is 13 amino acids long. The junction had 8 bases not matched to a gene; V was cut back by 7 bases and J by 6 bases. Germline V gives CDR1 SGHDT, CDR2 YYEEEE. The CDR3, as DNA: TGTGCCAGCTGCCGGGACAGGGCTGGCGAGCAGTACTTC. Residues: CASCRDRAGEQYF.

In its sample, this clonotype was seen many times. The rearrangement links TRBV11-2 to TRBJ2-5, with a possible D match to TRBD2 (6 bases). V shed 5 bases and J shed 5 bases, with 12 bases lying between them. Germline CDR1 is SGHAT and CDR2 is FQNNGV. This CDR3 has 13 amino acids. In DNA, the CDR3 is TGTGCCAGCAGCGGAGGGTTGAGGGAGACCCAGTACTTC. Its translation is CASSGGLRETQYF.

CDR3 DNA: TGTGCCAGCAGCCCAGGGACTAGCGGGGGGGCGTTCACAGATACGCAGTATTTT. Translation: CASSPGTSGGAFTDTQYF. The chain carries TRBV7-2 and TRBJ2-3; 16 bases line up with TRBD2. The V segment lost 5 bases and the J segment 2 bases; nucleotides outside the gene matches: 7. Germline CDR1 is SGHTA and CDR2 is FQGNSA. CDR3 length: 18 residues.

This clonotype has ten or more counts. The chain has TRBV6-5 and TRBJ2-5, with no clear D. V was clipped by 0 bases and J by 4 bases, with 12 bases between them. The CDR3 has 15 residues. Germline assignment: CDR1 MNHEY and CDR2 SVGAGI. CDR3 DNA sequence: TGTGCCAGCAGTTACTCGAGTCTTGGCGGAGAGACCCAGTACTTC. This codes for CASSYSSLGGETQYF.

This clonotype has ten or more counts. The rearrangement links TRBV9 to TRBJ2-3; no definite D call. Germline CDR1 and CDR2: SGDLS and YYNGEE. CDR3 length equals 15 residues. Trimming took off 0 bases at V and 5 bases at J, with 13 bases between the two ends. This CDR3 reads CASSVGAVRGDTQYF. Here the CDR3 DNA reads TGTGCCAGCAGCGTAGGCGCGGTCAGAGGAGATACGCAGTATTTT.

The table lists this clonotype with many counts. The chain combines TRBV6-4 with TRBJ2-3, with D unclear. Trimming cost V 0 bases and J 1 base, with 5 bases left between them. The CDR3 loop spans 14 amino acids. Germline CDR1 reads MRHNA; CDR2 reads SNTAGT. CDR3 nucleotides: TGTGCCAGCAGTGACTCGGCAGGCACAGATACGCAGTATTTT. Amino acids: CASSDSAGTDTQYF.

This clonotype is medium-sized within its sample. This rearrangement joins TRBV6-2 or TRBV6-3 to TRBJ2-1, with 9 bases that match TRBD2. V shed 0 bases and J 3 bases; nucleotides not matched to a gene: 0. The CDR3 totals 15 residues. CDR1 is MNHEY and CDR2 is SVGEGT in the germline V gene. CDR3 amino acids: CASSYSAGGYNEQFF. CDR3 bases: TGTGCCAGCAGTTACTCAGCGGGGGGCTACAATGAGCAGTTCTTC.

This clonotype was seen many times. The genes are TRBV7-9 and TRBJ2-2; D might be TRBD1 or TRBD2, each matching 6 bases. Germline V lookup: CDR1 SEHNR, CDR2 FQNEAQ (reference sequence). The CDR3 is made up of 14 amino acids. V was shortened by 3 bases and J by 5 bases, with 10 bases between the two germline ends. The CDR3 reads CASSFGGLTGELFF. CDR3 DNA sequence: TGTGCCAGCAGCTTTGGGGGGCTAACCGGGGAGCTGTTTTTT.

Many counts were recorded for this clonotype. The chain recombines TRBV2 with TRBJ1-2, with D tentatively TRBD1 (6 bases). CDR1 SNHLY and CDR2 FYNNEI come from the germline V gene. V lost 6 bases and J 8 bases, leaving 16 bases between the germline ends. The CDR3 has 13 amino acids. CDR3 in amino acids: CASRVRGQWGYTF. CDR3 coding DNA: TGTGCCAGCAGGGTCCGGGGACAATGGGGCTACACCTTC.

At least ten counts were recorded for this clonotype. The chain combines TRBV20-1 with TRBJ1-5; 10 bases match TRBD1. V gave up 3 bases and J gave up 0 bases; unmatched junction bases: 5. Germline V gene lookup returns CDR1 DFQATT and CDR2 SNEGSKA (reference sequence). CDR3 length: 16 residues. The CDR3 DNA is TGCAGTGCTAGCGACAGGGGGCTCTATAGCAATCAGCCCCAGCATTTT. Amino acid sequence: CSASDRGLYSNQPQHF.

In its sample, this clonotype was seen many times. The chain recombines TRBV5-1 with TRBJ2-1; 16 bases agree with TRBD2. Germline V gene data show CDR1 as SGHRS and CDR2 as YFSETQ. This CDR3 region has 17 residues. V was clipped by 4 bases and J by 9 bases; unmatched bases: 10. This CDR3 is CASSVGLAGGHGSEQFF. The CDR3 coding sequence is TGCGCCAGCAGCGTGGGACTAGCGGGGGGGCACGGGAGTGAGCAGTTCTTC.

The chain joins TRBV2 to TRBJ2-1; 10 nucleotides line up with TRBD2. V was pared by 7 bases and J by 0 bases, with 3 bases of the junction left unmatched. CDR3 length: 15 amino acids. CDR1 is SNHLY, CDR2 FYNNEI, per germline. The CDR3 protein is CASTIAGGSYNEQFF. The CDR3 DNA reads TGTGCCAGCACGATAGCGGGGGGCTCCTACAATGAGCAGTTCTTC.

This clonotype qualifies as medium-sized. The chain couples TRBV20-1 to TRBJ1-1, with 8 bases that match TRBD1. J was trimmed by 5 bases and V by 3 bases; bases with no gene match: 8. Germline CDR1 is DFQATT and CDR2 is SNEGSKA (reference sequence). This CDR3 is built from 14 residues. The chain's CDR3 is CSASRGTGRTEAFF. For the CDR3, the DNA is TGCAGTGCTAGTCGGGGGACAGGACGGACTGAAGCTTTCTTT.

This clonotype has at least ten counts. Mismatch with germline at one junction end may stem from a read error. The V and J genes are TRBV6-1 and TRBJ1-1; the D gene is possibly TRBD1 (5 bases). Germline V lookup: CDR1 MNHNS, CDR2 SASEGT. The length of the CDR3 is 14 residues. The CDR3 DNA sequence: TGTGCCAGCAGGGAAGGGGCCTCGAACACTGAAGCTTTCTTT. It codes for CASREGASNTEAFF.

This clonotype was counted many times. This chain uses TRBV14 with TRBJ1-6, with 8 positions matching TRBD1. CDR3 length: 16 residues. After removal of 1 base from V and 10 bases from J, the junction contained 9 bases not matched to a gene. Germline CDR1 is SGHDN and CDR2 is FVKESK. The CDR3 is CASSQVGQGARSPLHF. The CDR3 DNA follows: TGTGCCAGCAGCCAAGTAGGGCAGGGGGCGCGGTCACCCCTCCACTTT. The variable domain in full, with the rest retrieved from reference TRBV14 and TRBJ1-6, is EAGVTQFPSHSVIEKGQTVTLRCDPISGHDNLYWYRRVMGKEIKFLLHFVKESKQDESGMPNNRFLAERTGGTYSTLKVQPAELEDSGVYFCASSQVGQGARSPLHFGNGTRLTVT.

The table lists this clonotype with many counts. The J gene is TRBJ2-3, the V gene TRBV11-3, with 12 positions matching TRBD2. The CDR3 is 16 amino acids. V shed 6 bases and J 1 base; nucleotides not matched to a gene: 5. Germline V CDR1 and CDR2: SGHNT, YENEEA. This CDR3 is CASSLRTSGGTDTQYF. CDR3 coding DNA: TGTGCCAGCAGTTTGAGGACTAGCGGGGGCACAGATACGCAGTATTTT.

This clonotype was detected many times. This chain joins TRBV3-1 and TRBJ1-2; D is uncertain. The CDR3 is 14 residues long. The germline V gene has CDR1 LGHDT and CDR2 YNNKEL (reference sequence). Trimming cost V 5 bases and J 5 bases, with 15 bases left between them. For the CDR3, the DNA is TGTGCCAGCAGCGGGAGGATGTCAACATATGGCTACACCTTC. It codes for CASSGRMSTYGYTF.

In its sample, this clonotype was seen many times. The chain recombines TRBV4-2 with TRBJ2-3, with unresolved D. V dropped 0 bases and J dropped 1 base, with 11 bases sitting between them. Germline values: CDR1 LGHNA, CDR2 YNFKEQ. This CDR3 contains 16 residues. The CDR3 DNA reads TGTGCCAGCAGCCAAGAGAGTCTTCCCCGCACAGATACGCAGTATTTT. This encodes CASSQESLPRTDTQYF.

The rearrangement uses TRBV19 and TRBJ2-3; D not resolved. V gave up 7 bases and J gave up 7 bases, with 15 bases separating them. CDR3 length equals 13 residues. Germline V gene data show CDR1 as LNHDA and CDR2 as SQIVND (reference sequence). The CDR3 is CASKGVVRNTQYF. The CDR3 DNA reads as TGTGCCAGTAAAGGCGTGGTACGGAATACGCAGTATTTT.

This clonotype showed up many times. The CDR3, as DNA: TGTGCCAGCAGCTTAGCCGGCAGGGGAGGTGCAGATACGCAGTATTTT. This gives the protein CASSLAGRGGADTQYF. This chain connects TRBV11-2 to TRBJ2-3; D assignment may be TRBD1 or TRBD2 (6 bases each). This CDR3 contains 16 residues. Germline V lookup: CDR1 SGHAT, CDR2 FQNNGV. The V end was cut by 1 base, the J end by 4 bases, with 15 bases between.

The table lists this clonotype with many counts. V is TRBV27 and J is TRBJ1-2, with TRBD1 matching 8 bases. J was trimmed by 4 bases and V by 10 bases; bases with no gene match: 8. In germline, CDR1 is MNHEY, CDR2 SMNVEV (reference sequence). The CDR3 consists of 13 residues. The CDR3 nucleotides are TGTGCCACCCGGACAGGGCTAGGCTATGGCTACACCTTC. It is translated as CATRTGLGYGYTF.

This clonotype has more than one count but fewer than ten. CDR3 amino acids: CSVVAGRDRGTDTQYF. In DNA, the CDR3 is TGCAGCGTTGTGGCGGGCCGGGACAGGGGGACAGATACGCAGTATTTT. The chain carries TRBV29-1 and TRBJ2-3; TRBD1 agrees at 11 bases. This CDR3 has 16 amino acids. V was clipped by 4 bases and J by 3 bases; unmatched bases: 9. Germline-derived CDR1 and CDR2 are SQVTM and ANQGSEA.

This CDR3 reads CASSQDLAYNEQFF. The CDR3 coding sequence is TGTGCCAGCAGCCAAGATCTAGCCTACAATGAGCAGTTCTTC. The chain carries TRBV14 and TRBJ2-1; D ambiguous. The CDR3 is 14 residues long. The germline gives CDR1 SGHDN, CDR2 FVKESK. The V end was cut by 0 bases, the J end by 2 bases, with 5 bases between.

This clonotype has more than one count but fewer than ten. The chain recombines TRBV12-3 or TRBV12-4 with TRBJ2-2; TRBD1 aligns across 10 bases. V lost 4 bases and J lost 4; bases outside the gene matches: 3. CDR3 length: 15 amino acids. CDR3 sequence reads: CASSSRDRGTGELFF. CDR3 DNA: TGTGCCAGCAGTTCCCGGGACAGGGGCACCGGGGAGCTGTTTTTT.